The 27 T cell receptor beta chains listed next were all sequenced from one sample in a study of blood T cell repertoires in COVID-19. Here immunoSEQ multiplex PCR was the method, and the copy in TCRdb shows in-frame clones only, minus some. This table has about 180,000 clones, approximately 88% appearing once. The sample consisted of PBMCs or T cells enriched from blood (not recorded which). The receptors come from a woman aged 18-29 years who had recovered from COVID-19.

The J gene is TRBJ1-1, the V gene TRBV3-1 (or the pseudogene TRBV3-2), with D tentatively TRBD1 (5 bases). CDR1 is LGHDT, CDR2 YNNKEL, per germline (reference sequence). Trimming pared 0 bases from V and 0 bases from J, leaving 14 bases between. This CDR3 region has 17 residues. The CDR3 region is CASSQDLTESVNTEAFF. The CDR3 DNA sequence: TGTGCCAGCAGCCAAGATCTGACAGAATCGGTGAACACTGAAGCTTTCTTT.

The CDR3: CATSREAGYTF. DNA of the CDR3: TGTGCCACCAGCAGAGAGGCCGGCTACACCTTC. The chain joins TRBV15 to TRBJ1-2, with no clear D. V lost 0 bases and J lost 8, with 4 bases in between. Per the germline V gene, CDR1 is LNHNV and CDR2 is YYDKDF (reference sequence). CDR3 size: 11 residues. Full variable domain (missing parts from reference TRBV15 and TRBJ1-2): DAMVIQNPRYQVTQFGKPVTLSCSQTLNHNVMYWYQQKSSQAPKLLFHYYDKDFNNEADTPDNFQSRRPNTSFCFLDIRSPGLGDTAMYLCATSREAGYTFGSGTRLTVV.

The chain combines TRBV9 with TRBJ1-2; D not resolved. CDR1 and CDR2 (germline): SGDLS, YYNGEE. The CDR3 is 16 residues long. V was trimmed by 3 bases and J by 6 bases, leaving 21 bases between them. CDR3 region: CASSARIGGIDDGYTF. CDR3 nucleotide sequence: TGTGCCAGCAGCGCCCGCATCGGAGGGATTGATGATGGCTACACCTTC.

This clone occurred once. V gene TRBV27 combines with J gene TRBJ2-6; possible D gene TRBD1, 6 bases. Looked up from germline, CDR1 is MNHEY and CDR2 is SMNVEV (reference sequence). There are 19 residues in the CDR3. The V gene lost 3 bases and the J gene lost 0 bases, with 18 bases spanning the gap. CDR3: CASSFVAQGKSSGANVLTF. The CDR3 coding sequence is TGTGCCAGCAGTTTTGTGGCACAGGGAAAGAGCTCTGGGGCCAACGTCCTGACTTTC.

This clone showed up just once. V and J are TRBV7-8 and TRBJ2-7; TRBD2 agrees at 12 bases. The CDR3 consists of 16 residues. Unmatched junction bases numbered 10, after V lost 4 bases and J lost 6 bases. Germline values: CDR1 SGHVS, CDR2 FQNEAQ. The CDR3 sequence is CASSWDNGLAGLEQYF. CDR3 DNA sequence: TGTGCCAGCAGCTGGGATAACGGACTAGCGGGACTCGAGCAGTACTTC.

The chain is built from TRBV19 and TRBJ1-2; 7 bases are shared with TRBD1. Trimming took 4 bases from V and 0 from J; bases not matched to a gene: 8. Germline values: CDR1 LNHDA, CDR2 SQIVND (reference sequence). The CDR3 loop spans 16 amino acids. The chain's CDR3 is CASSSGTAYTNYGYTF. In DNA form, the CDR3 reads TGTGCCAGTAGTAGCGGGACAGCTTATACTAACTATGGCTACACCTTC.

The sample holds one count of this clone. The chain couples TRBV7-9 to TRBJ1-1, with a tentative D call TRBD1 (5 bases). Germline V gene lookup returns CDR1 SEHNR and CDR2 FQNEAQ (reference sequence). The CDR3 runs 14 residues. Between the trimmed V and J ends, which lost 6 bases and 3 bases, there was a span of 14 bases. CDR3 nucleotide sequence: TGTGCCAGCAGGATATTTGGGGCCCACACTGAAGCTTTCTTT. Its protein product is CASRIFGAHTEAFF.

V is TRBV5-6 and J is TRBJ1-1; D gene ambiguous. The CDR3 covers 14 residues. Trimming removed 0 bases from V and 3 bases from J, with 9 bases in between. The germline V gene has CDR1 SGHDT and CDR2 YYEEEE. Here the CDR3 reads CASSLAPGDTEAFF. CDR3 sequence (DNA): TGTGCCAGCAGCTTGGCCCCCGGGGACACTGAAGCTTTCTTT. The full variable domain, completed using reference TRBV5-6 and TRBJ1-1, is DAGVTQSPTHLIKTRGQQVTLRCSPKSGHDTVSWYQQALGQGPQFIFQYYEEEERQRGNFPDRFSGHQFPNYSSELNVNALLLGDSALYLCASSLAPGDTEAFFGQGTRLTVV.

J is TRBJ1-3 and V is TRBV19, with 7 nucleotides matching TRBD1. Trimming cost V 6 bases and J 10 bases; bases outside gene matches: 12. The length of the CDR3 is 14 residues. Per the germline V gene, CDR1 is LNHDA and CDR2 is SQIVND (reference sequence). CDR3 bases: TGTGCCAGTAGGCCCAACAGGGGATCGGGGACCATATATTTT. This codes for CASRPNRGSGTIYF. Variable domain in full (rest from reference TRBV19 and TRBJ1-3): DGGITQSPKYLFRKEGQNVTLSCEQNLNHDAMYWYRQDPGQGLRLIYYSQIVNDFQKGDIAEGYSVSREKKESFPLTVTSAQKNPTAFYLCASRPNRGSGTIYFGEGSWLTVV.

The V call is TRBV5-1, the J call TRBJ1-1; no definite D call. The CDR3 runs to 12 residues. Trimming removed 0 bases at V and 7 bases at J, with 7 bases between. Germline loops: CDR1 SGHRS, CDR2 YFSETQ. The CDR3 loop reads CASSLALDEAFF. Written as DNA, the CDR3 is TGCGCCAGCAGCTTGGCCCTAGATGAAGCTTTCTTT.

The genes are TRBV3-1 (or the pseudogene TRBV3-2) and TRBJ1-6; possibly TRBD1 for D (5 bases). This CDR3 is built from 14 residues. Germline CDR1 and CDR2: LGHDT and YNNKEL (reference sequence). Trimming took off 3 bases at V and 10 bases at J, with 13 bases between the two ends. The CDR3 DNA reads TGTGCCAGCAGCCACGGCAGGGTCGACTCACCCCTCCACTTT. It encodes CASSHGRVDSPLHF.

DNA for the CDR3: TGCAGCGTTGCCGGGACAGCAATGAGCCCATTTCCCTACGAGCAGTACTTC. It is translated as CSVAGTAMSPFPYEQYF. The chain joins TRBV29-1 to TRBJ2-7, with 7 bases identical to TRBD1. The CDR3 loop spans 17 amino acids. Per germline, CDR1 SQVTM and CDR2 ANQGSEA. V dropped 4 bases and J dropped 2; count of bases not matched to a gene: 17.

The gene calls are TRBV28 and TRBJ1-3; no definite D call. The germline V gene encodes CDR1 MDHEN and CDR2 SYDVKM. The CDR3 is made up of 15 amino acids. With 4 bases removed from V and 4 bases from J, the gap between germline ends came to 14 bases. The CDR3 region is CASSSLASPGNTIYF. The DNA of the CDR3 is TGTGCCAGCAGTTCCCTAGCAAGTCCCGGAAACACCATATATTTT.

The chain has TRBV15 and TRBJ2-7; D is perhaps TRBD2 (6 bases). V lost 0 bases and J 7 bases, leaving 16 bases between the germline ends. CDR1 and CDR2 from the germline V gene are LNHNV and YYDKDF (reference sequence). The CDR3 length is 15 residues. DNA of the CDR3: TGTGCCACCAGCAGAGATGAGTGGAGGGATGATGAGCAGTACTTC. Its translation: CATSRDEWRDDEQYF.

The chain uses TRBV4-3 and TRBJ1-2; tentative D call: TRBD1 (5 bases). The germline V and J ends were trimmed by 4 bases and 6 bases, with 21 bases remaining between them. CDR3 length: 16 residues. The germline V gene encodes CDR1 LGHNA and CDR2 YSLEER. This chain's CDR3 is CASSLTGGSPIDGYTF. CDR3 coding DNA: TGCGCCAGCAGCCTCACCGGGGGGTCCCCCATCGATGGCTACACCTTC.

V is TRBV15 and J is TRBJ1-4; D is undetermined. Trimming removed 4 bases from V and 7 bases from J, with 13 bases in between. The germline V gene encodes CDR1 LNHNV and CDR2 YYDKDF (reference sequence). This CDR3 region has 14 residues. This CDR3 reads CATSIRRATEKLFF. In nucleotides, the CDR3 is TGTGCCACCAGCATTAGGAGGGCGACTGAAAAACTGTTTTTT.

This clone has more than one count but fewer than ten. The rearrangement joins TRBV5-1 to TRBJ2-2, with 8 bases identical to TRBD2. The CDR3 extends over 15 amino acids. The V gene end was trimmed by 3 bases and the J gene end by 4 bases; junction bases not matched to a gene: 5. The germline V gene has CDR1 SGHRS and CDR2 YFSETQ. The CDR3 protein is CASSWGLAGTGELFF. CDR3 nucleotides: TGCGCCAGCAGCTGGGGGCTAGCGGGCACCGGGGAGCTGTTTTTT.

The J gene is TRBJ2-7, the V gene TRBV9, with D perhaps TRBD2 (7 bases). The germline V gene has CDR1 SGDLS and CDR2 YYNGEE. The CDR3 is 16 residues long. V gave up 3 bases and J gave up 2 bases, with 18 bases separating them. CDR3 nucleotides: TGTGCCAGCAGCGGAGGGGGGGGAAATACCCCCTACGAGCAGTACTTC. Protein sequence: CASSGGGGNTPYEQYF.

The V call is TRBV20-1, the J call TRBJ2-1, with a weak D call TRBD1 (6 bases). Trimming pared 4 bases from V and 12 bases from J, leaving 13 bases between. The CDR3 covers 11 residues. CDR1 is DFQATT, CDR2 SNEGSKA, per germline (reference sequence). The chain's CDR3 is CSATTGGGQFF. As DNA, the CDR3 is TGCAGTGCTACGACAGGAGGCGGGCAGTTCTTC.

This rearrangement joins TRBV5-1 to TRBJ2-1; the D gene is possibly TRBD2 (6 bases). The CDR3 covers 15 residues. Germline V gives CDR1 SGHRS, CDR2 YFSETQ. V lost 0 bases and J lost 5, with 12 bases in between. CDR3 sequence (DNA): TGCGCCAGCAGCTTGGGTGGAGGGACGCACAATGAGCAGTTCTTC. This gives the protein CASSLGGGTHNEQFF.

The chain carries TRBV5-1 and TRBJ2-7; 7 bases agree with TRBD1. CDR1 and CDR2 from the germline V gene are SGHRS and YFSETQ. V lost 6 bases and J lost 3; bases outside the gene matches: 9. The CDR3 loop spans 14 amino acids. For the CDR3, the DNA is TGCGCCAGCACCGGAGAGGGGGCGATCTACGAGCAGTACTTC. Protein product: CASTGEGAIYEQYF.

CDR3 amino acids: CASSVSPLWVGKKFF. The DNA for the CDR3 is TGTGCCAGCAGCGTAAGCCCCTTATGGGTCGGGAAGAAGTTCTTC. The rearrangement joins TRBV9 to TRBJ2-1; D may be TRBD2 (5 bases). V was cut by 1 base and J by 14 bases, with 22 bases left in between. CDR3 length equals 15 residues. The germline CDR1 and CDR2 sequences are SGDLS and YYNGEE.

This rearrangement joins TRBV21-1 to TRBJ2-7; the table's D call of TRBD1 was not tested on the DNA. TRBV21-1 is assigned pseudogene status. This CDR3 contains 15 residues. CDR3 nucleotides: TGTGCCAGCAGCAATGGGGCAGGGGAACCCTACGAGCAGTACTTC. It encodes CASSNGAGEPYEQYF.

The rearrangement joins TRBV19 to TRBJ2-1, with 12 bases lining up with TRBD2. This CDR3 contains 18 residues. Germline CDR1 LNHDA, CDR2 SQIVND (reference sequence). V shed 9 bases and J 2 bases; nucleotides not matched to a gene: 14. This CDR3 reads CASKNGLAGGSPYNEQFF. The CDR3 bases are TGTGCCAGCAAAAACGGGCTAGCGGGAGGGTCCCCCTACAATGAGCAGTTCTTC. The full variable domain, with the rest looked up from reference TRBV19 and TRBJ2-1, is DGGITQSPKYLFRKEGQNVTLSCEQNLNHDAMYWYRQDPGQGLRLIYYSQIVNDFQKGDIAEGYSVSREKKESFPLTVTSAQKNPTAFYLCASKNGLAGGSPYNEQFFGPGTRLTVL.

The rearrangement uses TRBV24-1 and TRBJ1-5; 9 bases are shared with TRBD1. This CDR3 has 14 residues. Looked up from germline, CDR1 is KGHDR and CDR2 is SFDVKD. Trimming at V came to 7 bases and at J to 5 bases, leaving 5 bases not matched to a gene. In DNA, the CDR3 is TGTGCCACCAGCCAGACAGGGGGGGATCAGCCCCAGCATTTT. Its protein product is CATSQTGGDQPQHF.

The chain is built from TRBV19 and TRBJ1-1, with 7 bases fitting TRBD1. V gave up 6 bases and J gave up 0 bases; unmatched junction bases: 7. This CDR3 is built from 15 residues. The germline CDR1 and CDR2 sequences are LNHDA and SQIVND (reference sequence). CDR3 amino acids: CASSVRQGLNTEAFF. The CDR3 DNA sequence: TGTGCCAGTAGCGTCCGACAGGGATTGAACACTGAAGCTTTCTTT.

The table lists this clone with a few counts. Other DNA sequences within the sample encode an identical CDR3. V and J are TRBV5-1 and TRBJ2-7; D is unresolved. This CDR3 spans 12 amino acids. V lost 0 bases, J lost 2 bases, and 3 bases lay in between. In germline, CDR1 is SGHRS, CDR2 YFSETQ. CDR3 region: CASSLGAYEQYF. CDR3 coding DNA: TGCGCCAGCAGCTTGGGAGCCTACGAGCAGTACTTC.